One and the same sample provided the 2 T cell receptor beta chains below, sequenced in a study of blood T cell repertoires in COVID-19. Sequencing was performed with immunoSEQ multiplex PCR; in TCRdb, only in-frame clones are kept and a portion is missing. There are 250,000 or so clones in the sample; about 91% occur only once, and approximately 2.9% lies in the top ten. The sequencing input was PBMCs or T cells enriched from blood (not recorded which). Receptor source: a man aged 35-49 years who had been exposed to COVID-19.

As DNA, the CDR3 is TGTGCCAGCAGCCAGGGTACCCATCAGCCCCAGCATTTT. This translates into CASSQGTHQPQHF. The chain recombines TRBV5-6 with TRBJ1-5, with D maybe TRBD1 (5 bases). The germline gives CDR1 SGHDT, CDR2 YYEEEE. The CDR3 spans 13 residues. Between the trimmed V and J ends, which lost 4 bases and 5 bases, there was a span of 10 bases.

Remarks on this clone: At one end, the junction sequence differs from germline, possibly due to a read error. This rearrangement joins TRBV27 to TRBJ2-1, with TRBD1 matching over 7 bases. In germline, CDR1 is MNHEY, CDR2 SMNVEV (reference sequence). This CDR3 comprises 15 residues. CDR3 sequence (DNA): TGTGCCAGCAGTTTGAACAGGGGTGCTTACAGTGAGCAGTTCTTC. Amino acids: CASSLNRGAYSEQFF.